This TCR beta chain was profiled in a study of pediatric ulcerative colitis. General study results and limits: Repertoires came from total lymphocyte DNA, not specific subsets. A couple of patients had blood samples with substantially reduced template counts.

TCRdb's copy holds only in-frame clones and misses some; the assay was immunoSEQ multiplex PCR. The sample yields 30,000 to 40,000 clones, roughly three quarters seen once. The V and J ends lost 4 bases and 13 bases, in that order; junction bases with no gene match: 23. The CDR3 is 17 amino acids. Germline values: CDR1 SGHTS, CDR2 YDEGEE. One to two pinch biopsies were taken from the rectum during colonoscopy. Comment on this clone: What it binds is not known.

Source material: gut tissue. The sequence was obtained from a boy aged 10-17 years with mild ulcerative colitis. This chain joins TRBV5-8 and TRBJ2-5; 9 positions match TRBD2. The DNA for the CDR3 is TGTGCCAGCAGCCAACCAGACTCACTAGCGGGCGCGCGGACCTGGTACTTC. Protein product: CASSQPDSLAGARTWYF.